The T cell receptor (beta chain) described here comes from a study of radiotherapy plus CTLA-4 blockade in lung cancer. Study-level background: Objective response rate was roughly 19%; disease control rate, about 28%.

Focal radiation and CTLA-4 blockade (ipilimumab) were tested in chemo-refractory metastatic non-small-cell lung cancer patients. This clone was recorded a few times. The target antigen is unknown. Findings and limits, study-wide: Response was reportedly best predicted by early blood T cell clone dynamics, with interferon-beta.

The CDR3 is made up of 14 amino acids. The germline V gene encodes CDR1 KGHSH and CDR2 LQKENI. V lost 6 bases to trimming and J lost 1 base, with 12 bases between them. Clones were read by immunoSEQ multiplex PCR, and TCRdb kept only the in-frame ones, dropping some. This sample has roughly 32,000 clones, with roughly three quarters found just once. The material sequenced was peripheral blood, taken from a patient treated with radiotherapy plus ipilimumab. The origin of this receptor is a human donor with non-small cell lung cancer who had stable disease on radiotherapy plus ipilimumab. V gene TRBV18 combines with J gene TRBJ1-1, with D perhaps matching TRBD1 (6 bases). In DNA, the CDR3 is TGTGCCAGCTCGCTGACAGGTCCGAACACTGAAGCTTTCTTT. Translating it yields CASSLTGPNTEAFF.